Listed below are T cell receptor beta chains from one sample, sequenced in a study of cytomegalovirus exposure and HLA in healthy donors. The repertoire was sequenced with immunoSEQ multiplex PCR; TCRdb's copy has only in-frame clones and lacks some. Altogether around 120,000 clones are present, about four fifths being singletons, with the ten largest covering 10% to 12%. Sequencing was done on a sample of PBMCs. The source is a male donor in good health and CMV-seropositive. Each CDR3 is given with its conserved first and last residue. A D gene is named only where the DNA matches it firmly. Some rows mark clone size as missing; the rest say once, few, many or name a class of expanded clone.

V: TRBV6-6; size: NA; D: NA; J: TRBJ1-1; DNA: TGTGCCAGCAGCCCCCCTCTACGACAGGTGAACACTGAAGCTTTCTTT; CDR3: CASSPPLRQVNTEAFF
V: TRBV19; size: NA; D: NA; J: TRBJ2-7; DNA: TGTGCCAGTAGTCTCCAGGGTTACGAGCAGTACTTC; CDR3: CASSLQGYEQYF
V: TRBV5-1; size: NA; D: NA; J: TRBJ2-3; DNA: TGCGCCAGCAGCCCGAACAGGGGGGGTCAGGAAGATACGCAGTATTTT; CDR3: CASSPNRGGQEDTQYF
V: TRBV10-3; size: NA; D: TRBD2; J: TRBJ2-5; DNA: TGTGCCATCAGTCGGGAGGGCCTGGGTGAGACCCAGTACTTC; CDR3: CAISREGLGETQYF
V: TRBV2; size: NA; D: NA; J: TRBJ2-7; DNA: TGTGCCAGCAGATCTGGACGGGACTCCTACGAGCAGTACTTC; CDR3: CASRSGRDSYEQYF
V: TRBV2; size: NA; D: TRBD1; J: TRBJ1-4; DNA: TGTGCCAGCGGGGGTCAAGGACAGGGCAGGCGGAATGAAAAACTGTTTTTT; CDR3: CASGGQGQGRRNEKLFF
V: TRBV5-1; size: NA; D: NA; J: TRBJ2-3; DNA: TGCGCCAGCAGCTGGGCGACAGGATCTAACGCAGATACGCAGTATTTT; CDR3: CASSWATGSNADTQYF
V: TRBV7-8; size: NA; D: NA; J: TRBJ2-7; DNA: TGTGCCAGCAGCTTAGGTCAAACCTCTACCTACGAGCAGTACTTC; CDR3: CASSLGQTSTYEQYF
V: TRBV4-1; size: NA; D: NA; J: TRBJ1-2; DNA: TGCGCCAGCAGCCAAAGTAGATGGGAGAACTATGGCTACACCTTC; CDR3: CASSQSRWENYGYTF
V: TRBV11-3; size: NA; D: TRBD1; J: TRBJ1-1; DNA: TGTGCCAGCAGCGAAGGGGGCTGGAACACTGAAGCTTTCTTT; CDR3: CASSEGGWNTEAFF
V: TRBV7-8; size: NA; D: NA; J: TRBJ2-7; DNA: TGTGCCAGCAGCCCCCAACTTAGACTCTACGAGCAGTACTTC; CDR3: CASSPQLRLYEQYF
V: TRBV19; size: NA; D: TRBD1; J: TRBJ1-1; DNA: TGTGCCAGTAGTATTAGGACAGGCTATGCTGAAGCTTTCTTT; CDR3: CASSIRTGYAEAFF
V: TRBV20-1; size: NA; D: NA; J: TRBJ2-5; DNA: TGCAGTGTCAGGGTGAGGGAGACCCAGTACTTC; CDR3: CSVRVRETQYF
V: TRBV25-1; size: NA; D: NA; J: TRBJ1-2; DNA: TGTGCCAGCAGTGAAGGGGGCAGGGACCGCTACACCTTC; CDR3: CASSEGGRDRYTF
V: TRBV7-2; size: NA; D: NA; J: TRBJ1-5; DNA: TGTGCCAGCAGCTTAGTAGGGGGTAGCAATCAGCCCCAGCATTTT; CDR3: CASSLVGGSNQPQHF
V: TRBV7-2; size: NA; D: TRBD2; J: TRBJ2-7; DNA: TGTGCCAGCAGTTTCGCCACTAGCGGGAGGGGGGGGTTCGAGCAGTACTTC; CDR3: CASSFATSGRGGFEQYF
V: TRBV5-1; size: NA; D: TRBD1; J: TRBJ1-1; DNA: TGCGCCAGCAGCTGGAGCTGGGACAGTGAAGCTTTCTTT; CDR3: CASSWSWDSEAFF
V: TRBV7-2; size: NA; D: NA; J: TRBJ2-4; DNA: TGTGCCAGCAGCACAGACACTCTAGCCAAAAACATTCAGTACTTC; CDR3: CASSTDTLAKNIQYF
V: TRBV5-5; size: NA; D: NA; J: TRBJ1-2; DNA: TGTGCCAGCAGCTTGGGTCCGGGAGACTATGGCTACACCTTC; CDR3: CASSLGPGDYGYTF
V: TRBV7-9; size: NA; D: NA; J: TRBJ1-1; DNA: TGTGCCAGCAGCTTTAGCGGGATGAACACTGAAGCTTTCTTT; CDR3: CASSFSGMNTEAFF
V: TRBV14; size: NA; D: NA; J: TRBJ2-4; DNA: TGTGCCAGCAGCCAACCATCGGAGGCAGCAACTCTATTAAAAAACATTCAGTACTTC; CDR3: CASSQPSEAATLLKNIQYF
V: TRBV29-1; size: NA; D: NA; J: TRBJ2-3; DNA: TGCAGCGTTCGGGAGTCGGAGTTGGCAGATACGCAGTATTTT; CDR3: CSVRESELADTQYF
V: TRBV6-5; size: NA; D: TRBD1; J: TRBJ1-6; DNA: TGTGCCAGCAAACCGGGACAGGGGAACTCACCCCTCCACTTT; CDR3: CASKPGQGNSPLHF
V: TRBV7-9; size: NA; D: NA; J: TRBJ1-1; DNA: TGTTCCAGCCGCCGGGACAATTCGAACACTGAAGCTTTCTTT; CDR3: CSSRRDNSNTEAFF
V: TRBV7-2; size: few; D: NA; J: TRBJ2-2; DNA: TGTGCCAGCAGCGCGGTGGGACATCCCACCGGGGAGCTGTTTTTT; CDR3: CASSAVGHPTGELFF
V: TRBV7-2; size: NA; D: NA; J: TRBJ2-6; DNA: TGTGCCAGCAGCTTATCAGTAGGGGCCAACGTCCTGACTTTC; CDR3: CASSLSVGANVLTF
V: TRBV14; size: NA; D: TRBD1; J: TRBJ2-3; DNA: TGTGCCAGCAGCCAAGATTTTTTGACAGGGGGTAATACGCAGTATTTT; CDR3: CASSQDFLTGGNTQYF
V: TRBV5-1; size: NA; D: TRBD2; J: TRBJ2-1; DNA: TGCGCCAGCAGCGACACTAGCGGTAACTACAATGAGCAGTTCTTC; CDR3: CASSDTSGNYNEQFF
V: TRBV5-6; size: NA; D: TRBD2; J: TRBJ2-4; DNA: TGTGCCAGCAGCTTGCCAAGGACTAGCGGGCTAGCCAAAAACATTCAGTACTTC; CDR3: CASSLPRTSGLAKNIQYF
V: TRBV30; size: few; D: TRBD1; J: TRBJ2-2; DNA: TGTGCCTGGAGGGGGACAGGGCCCGGGGAGCTGTTTTTT; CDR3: CAWRGTGPGELFF
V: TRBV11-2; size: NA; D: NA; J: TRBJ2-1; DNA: TGTGCCAGCAGCTTTTACAGGTACAATGAGCAGTTCTTC; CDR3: CASSFYRYNEQFF
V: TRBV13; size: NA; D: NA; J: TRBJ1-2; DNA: TGTGCCAGCAGCTTAACTGGAGACTATGGCTACACCTTC; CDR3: CASSLTGDYGYTF
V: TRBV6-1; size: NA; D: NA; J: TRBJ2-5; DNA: TGTGCCAGCAGTGAAGGGACAATAAGCCAGACCCAGTACTTC; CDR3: CASSEGTISQTQYF
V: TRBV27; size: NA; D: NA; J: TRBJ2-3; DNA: TGTGCCAGCAGGCTACACGACTTAGAAGATACGCAGTATTTT; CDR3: CASRLHDLEDTQYF
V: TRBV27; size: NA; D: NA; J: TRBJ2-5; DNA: TGTGCCAGCAGTTTGGGAGGTTGGACGCTACAAGAGACCCAGTACTTC; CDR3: CASSLGGWTLQETQYF
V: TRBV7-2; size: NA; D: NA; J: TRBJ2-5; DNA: TGTGCCAGCAGCCTCGTACCGAAGGGAGGGACCCAGTACTTC; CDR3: CASSLVPKGGTQYF
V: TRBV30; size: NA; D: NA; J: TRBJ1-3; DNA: TGTGCCTGGAGTCCCCTTCTTCGCTCTGGAAACACCATATATTTT; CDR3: CAWSPLLRSGNTIYF
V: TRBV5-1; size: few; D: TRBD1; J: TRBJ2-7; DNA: TGCGCCAGCAGCTTCCCGGGACAGGGGTTCCACGAGCAGTACTTC; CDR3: CASSFPGQGFHEQYF
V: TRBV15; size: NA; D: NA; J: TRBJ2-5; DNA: TGTGCCACCAGCAGAGATCGCGTCCAGGGCCCCCTGAGCCAAGAGACCCAGTACTTC; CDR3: CATSRDRVQGPLSQETQYF
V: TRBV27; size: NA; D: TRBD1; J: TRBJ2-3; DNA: TGTGCCAGCAGACCGGGACAGGGATCAGATACGCAGTATTTT; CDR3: CASRPGQGSDTQYF
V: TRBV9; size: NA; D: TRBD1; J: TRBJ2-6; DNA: TGTGCCAGCAGCACTACAGGGGGACCTGGGGCCAACGTCCTGACTTTC; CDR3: CASSTTGGPGANVLTF
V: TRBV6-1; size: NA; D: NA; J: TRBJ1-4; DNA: TGTGCCAGCAGCGAGGGTACGGGAAGGGCAGAAAAACTGTTTTTT; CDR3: CASSEGTGRAEKLFF
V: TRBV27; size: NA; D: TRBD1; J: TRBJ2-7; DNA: TGTGCCAGCAGTTGGGGACAGGGGGCGGGGGAGCAGTACTTC; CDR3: CASSWGQGAGEQYF
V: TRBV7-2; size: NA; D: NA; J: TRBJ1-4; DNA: TGTGCCAGCAGCCGGGGGGTGTATGAAAAACTGTTTTTT; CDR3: CASSRGVYEKLFF
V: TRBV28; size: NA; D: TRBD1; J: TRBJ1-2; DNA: TGTGCCAGCAGCCGAACAGGGGCGGGTGGCTACACCTTC; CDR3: CASSRTGAGGYTF
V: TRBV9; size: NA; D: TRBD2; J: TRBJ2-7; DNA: TGTGCCAGCAGCCTGGTGGGAGGGGAAGACGAGCAGTACTTC; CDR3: CASSLVGGEDEQYF
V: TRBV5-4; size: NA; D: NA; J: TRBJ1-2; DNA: TGTGCCAGCAGCTTGTGGAAGGGACTCTCTACGATCTTC; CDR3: CASSLWKGLSTIF
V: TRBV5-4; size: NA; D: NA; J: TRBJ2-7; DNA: TGTGCCAGCAGCTTGGAAGGCGGTGTCGAGCAGTACTTC; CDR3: CASSLEGGVEQYF
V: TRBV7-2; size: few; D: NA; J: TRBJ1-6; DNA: TGTGCCAGCAGCCCGGAGGGGACTAATAATTCACCCCTCCACTTT; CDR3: CASSPEGTNNSPLHF
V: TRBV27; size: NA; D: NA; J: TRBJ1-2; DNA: TGTGCCAGCAGTCCTATACCCTTATACTCCTTTGAGGGCTACACCTTC; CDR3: CASSPIPLYSFEGYTF
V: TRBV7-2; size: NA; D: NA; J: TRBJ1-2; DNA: TGTGCCAGCAGCTTTGACGGGTATGGCTACACCTTC; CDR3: CASSFDGYGYTF
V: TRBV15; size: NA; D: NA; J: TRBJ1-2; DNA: TGTGCCACCAGCAGAGATTATCAGACTAACTATGGCTACACCTTC; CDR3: CATSRDYQTNYGYTF
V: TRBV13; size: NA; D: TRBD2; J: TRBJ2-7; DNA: TGTGCCAGCAGCTTCGTCCTAGCGGGTTCCAGCTCCTACGAGCAGTACTTC; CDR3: CASSFVLAGSSSYEQYF
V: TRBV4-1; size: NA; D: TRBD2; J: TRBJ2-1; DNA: TGCGCCAGCAGCCAAGGGCCCGCTAGCGGCCATTCGGAGCAGTTCTTC; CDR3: CASSQGPASGHSEQFF
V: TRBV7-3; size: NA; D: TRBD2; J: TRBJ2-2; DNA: TGTGCCAGCAGCCCGGGACTAGCGTTTAACACCGGGGAGCTGTTTTTT; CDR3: CASSPGLAFNTGELFF